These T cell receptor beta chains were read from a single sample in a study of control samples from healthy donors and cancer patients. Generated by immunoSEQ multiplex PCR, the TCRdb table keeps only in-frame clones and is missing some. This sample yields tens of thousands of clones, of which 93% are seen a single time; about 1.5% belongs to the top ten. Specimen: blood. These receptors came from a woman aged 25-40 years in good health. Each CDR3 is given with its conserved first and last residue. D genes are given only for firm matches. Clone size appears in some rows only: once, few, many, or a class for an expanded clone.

CDR3 protein: CAWSFRTGGNQPQHF
CDR3 DNA: TGTGCCTGGAGTTTTAGAACAGGGGGCAATCAGCCCCAGCATTTT
V gene: TRBV30
D gene: TRBD1
J gene: TRBJ1-5
clone size: -

CDR3 protein: CASSLLSGSYGYTF
CDR3 DNA: TGCGCCAGCAGCTTGCTGTCAGGCTCCTATGGCTACACCTTC
V gene: TRBV5-1
D gene: -
J gene: TRBJ1-2
clone size: once

CDR3 protein: CASSDRGRGTDTQYF
CDR3 DNA: TGTGCCAGCAGTGACAGGGGTCGGGGCACAGATACGCAGTATTTT
V gene: TRBV6-4
D gene: -
J gene: TRBJ2-3
clone size: -

CDR3 protein: CASSFALIGAGDWDTQYF
CDR3 DNA: TGTGCCAGCAGTTTCGCCCTAATTGGGGCGGGAGATTGGGATACGCAGTATTTT
V gene: TRBV27
D gene: TRBD2
J gene: TRBJ2-3
clone size: -

CDR3 protein: CASSLWGSYEQYF
CDR3 DNA: TGTGCCAGCAGCTTATGGGGTTCCTACGAGCAGTACTTC
V gene: TRBV7-9
D gene: -
J gene: TRBJ2-7
clone size: -

CDR3 protein: CASSRAYVGQGAQYF
CDR3 DNA: TGTGCCAGCAGCCGAGCGTACGTCGGTCAGGGGGCCCAGTACTTC
V gene: TRBV6-5
D gene: TRBD1
J gene: TRBJ2-5
clone size: -

CDR3 protein: CAWTSGLGTISYEQYF
CDR3 DNA: TGTGCCTGGACCTCTGGGCTGGGGACCATCTCCTACGAGCAGTACTTC
V gene: TRBV30
D gene: -
J gene: TRBJ2-7
clone size: -

CDR3 protein: CASSFRTSGDYEQYF
CDR3 DNA: TGTGCCAGCAGCTTTCGGACTAGCGGGGACTACGAGCAGTACTTC
V gene: TRBV11-2
D gene: TRBD2
J gene: TRBJ2-7
clone size: -

CDR3 protein: CASTQGSEKLFF
CDR3 DNA: TGTGCCAGCACGCAGGGGAGTGAAAAACTGTTTTTT
V gene: TRBV2
D gene: -
J gene: TRBJ1-4
clone size: -

CDR3 protein: CASSDGRFGSYNSPLHF
CDR3 DNA: TGTGCCAGCAGTGATGGGCGGTTTGGGTCCTATAATTCACCCCTCCACTTT
V gene: TRBV25-1
D gene: -
J gene: TRBJ1-6
clone size: -

CDR3 protein: CASSLAFPGVNYGYTF
CDR3 DNA: TGTGCCAGCAGCTTGGCTTTTCCGGGAGTTAACTATGGCTACACCTTC
V gene: TRBV5-5
D gene: -
J gene: TRBJ1-2
clone size: -

CDR3 protein: CSVEAPGQGDNEQFF
CDR3 DNA: TGCAGCGTTGAAGCCCCGGGACAGGGGGACAATGAGCAGTTCTTC
V gene: TRBV29-1
D gene: TRBD1
J gene: TRBJ2-1
clone size: -

CDR3 protein: CASSPLANPYEQYF
CDR3 DNA: TGTGCCAGCAGCCCTCTAGCGAACCCCTACGAGCAGTACTTC
V gene: TRBV5-6
D gene: -
J gene: TRBJ2-7
clone size: -

CDR3 protein: CASSSVGFRYTF
CDR3 DNA: TGTGCCAGCAGTTCCGTGGGGTTTCGCTACACCTTC
V gene: TRBV28
D gene: -
J gene: TRBJ1-2
clone size: once

CDR3 protein: CASRTWATEAFF
CDR3 DNA: TGTGCCAGCAGAACTTGGGCAACTGAAGCTTTCTTT
V gene: TRBV28
D gene: -
J gene: TRBJ1-1
clone size: -

CDR3 protein: CATSEGDTTPYNEQFF
CDR3 DNA: TGTGCCACCAGTGAAGGGGATACTACCCCTTACAATGAGCAGTTCTTC
V gene: TRBV24-1
D gene: -
J gene: TRBJ2-1
clone size: -

CDR3 protein: CASSPGRDYNEQFF
CDR3 DNA: TGTGCCAGCAGCCCCGGGAGGGACTACAATGAGCAGTTCTTC
V gene: TRBV6-4
D gene: TRBD2
J gene: TRBJ2-1
clone size: few

CDR3 protein: CASSPRQGYETQYF
CDR3 DNA: TGTGCCAGCAGCCCGAGACAGGGATATGAGACCCAGTACTTC
V gene: TRBV5-4
D gene: TRBD1
J gene: TRBJ2-5
clone size: few

CDR3 protein: CASSYGQINEQYF
CDR3 DNA: TGTGCCAGCAGTTACGGACAGATCAACGAGCAGTACTTC
V gene: TRBV6-6
D gene: -
J gene: TRBJ2-7
clone size: once

CDR3 protein: CASPPASGQGQNNEQFF
CDR3 DNA: TGTGCCAGCCCACCTGCCTCAGGACAGGGGCAGAACAATGAGCAGTTCTTC
V gene: TRBV18
D gene: TRBD1
J gene: TRBJ2-1
clone size: -

CDR3 protein: CASSLSETQYF
CDR3 DNA: TGTGCCAGCAGCTTATCAGAGACCCAGTACTTC
V gene: TRBV11-3
D gene: -
J gene: TRBJ2-5
clone size: -

CDR3 protein: CASSFLTGTSGRFFNEQFF
CDR3 DNA: TGTGCCAGCAGCTTTTTAACCGGGACTAGCGGGAGGTTTTTTAATGAGCAGTTCTTC
V gene: TRBV13
D gene: TRBD2
J gene: TRBJ2-1
clone size: -

CDR3 protein: CASSEASGGGGYTF
CDR3 DNA: TGTGCCAGCAGTGAAGCTTCGGGGGGCGGCGGCTACACCTTC
V gene: TRBV6-1
D gene: -
J gene: TRBJ1-2
clone size: -